This TCR beta chain is drawn from a study of circulating and synovial CD4+ cells in juvenile arthritis. Notes on this clone: Its antigen remains unidentified.

The length of the CDR3 is 15 residues. Trimming at V came to 4 bases and at J to 5 bases, leaving 6 bases not matched to a gene. Germline V gives CDR1 SNHLY, CDR2 FYNNEI. Profiling relied on immunoSEQ multiplex PCR, and the TCRdb table lists in-frame clones only, not all of them. The sample has 39,000 or so clones, over 85% seen once. Study-level results: Circulating pathogenic-like lymphocytes shared a substantially higher fraction of CDR3 sequences with synovium than bulk blood. Bulk blood CD4 samples held at least an order of magnitude more or fewer genomes than CPL. These repertoires were less diverse than bulk blood CD4 repertoires.

The rearrangement links TRBV2 to TRBJ2-1; 9 bases agree with TRBD2. This TCR derives from a human donor with juvenile idiopathic arthritis. The specimen sequenced was CD4+ T cells from blood. The CDR3 protein is CASSVGGGGNNEQFF. The CDR3 region has the DNA TGTGCCAGCAGTGTTGGCGGGGGGGGAAACAATGAGCAGTTCTTC.